A selection of T cell receptor beta chains follows, all from one sample in a study of CD8 T cells in Susac syndrome. From the immunoSEQ multiplex PCR reads, TCRdb called clonotypes with MiXCR, one entry per CDR3 protein. This table has 150,000 or so distinct CDR3 sequences, roughly 93% appearing once. The sequenced sample consisted of CD4+ T cells from PBMCs. The receptor source for this set is a human donor in good health. CDR3s include the opening cysteine and the closing phenylalanine or tryptophan. D genes are given only for firm matches. A row's size may be missing; if present it is once, few, many or a size class.

v_call: TRBV2
clone_size: .
d_call: TRBD2
j_call: TRBJ2-7
cdr3_nt: TGTGCCAGCAGTTTGACTAGCGGGGCCGCGGGGGAGCAGTACTTC
cdr3_aa: CASSLTSGAAGEQYF

v_call: TRBV5-8
clone_size: .
d_call: TRBD2
j_call: TRBJ2-3
cdr3_nt: TGTGCCAGCAGGGAGCGGGGATCAGATACGCAGTATTTT
cdr3_aa: CASRERGSDTQYF

v_call: TRBV12-5
clone_size: .
d_call: .
j_call: TRBJ2-3
cdr3_nt: TGTGCTAGTGGTGACCGGGACTTTCGATTCACAGATACGCAGTATTTT
cdr3_aa: CASGDRDFRFTDTQYF

v_call: TRBV20-1
clone_size: .
d_call: .
j_call: TRBJ2-3
cdr3_nt: TGCAGTGCCACCTACGGGGGGCGAAGTTCGGGAGATACGCAGTATTTT
cdr3_aa: CSATYGGRSSGDTQYF

v_call: TRBV4-1
clone_size: .
d_call: .
j_call: TRBJ2-1
cdr3_nt: TGCGCCAGCAGCCAAGAAGGGAGTGCGGCAGGCTCCTACAATGAGCAGTTCTTC
cdr3_aa: CASSQEGSAAGSYNEQFF

v_call: TRBV19
clone_size: .
d_call: .
j_call: TRBJ1-5
cdr3_nt: TGTGCCAGTAGTACATGGGACACCATAAATCAGCCCCAGCATTTT
cdr3_aa: CASSTWDTINQPQHF

v_call: TRBV4-1
clone_size: .
d_call: .
j_call: TRBJ1-1
cdr3_nt: TGCGCCAGCAGCCCCCTCGGGTCAGGGCAAGCTTTCTTT
cdr3_aa: CASSPLGSGQAFF

v_call: TRBV20-1
clone_size: .
d_call: .
j_call: TRBJ1-5
cdr3_nt: TGCAGTGCAAGCAAACAGGGTACCAATCAGCCCCAGCATTTT
cdr3_aa: CSASKQGTNQPQHF

v_call: TRBV25-1
clone_size: .
d_call: TRBD2
j_call: TRBJ2-7
cdr3_nt: TGTGCCAGCAGTGCGGGACTAGGGGACGAGCAGTACTTC
cdr3_aa: CASSAGLGDEQYF

v_call: TRBV6-5
clone_size: .
d_call: .
j_call: TRBJ2-1
cdr3_nt: TGTGCCAGCAGATTCCGAGACAGCTACAATGAGCAGTTCTTC
cdr3_aa: CASRFRDSYNEQFF

v_call: TRBV30
clone_size: .
d_call: .
j_call: TRBJ1-2
cdr3_nt: TGTGCCTGGAGTTCTTCCACGTACGGATTCTACGGTGGCTACACCTTC
cdr3_aa: CAWSSSTYGFYGGYTF

v_call: TRBV20-1
clone_size: .
d_call: TRBD2
j_call: TRBJ2-2
cdr3_nt: TGCAGTGCTAAGCGAGCGGGGGGACTGAACACCGGGGAGCTGTTTTTT
cdr3_aa: CSAKRAGGLNTGELFF

v_call: TRBV7-3
clone_size: .
d_call: .
j_call: TRBJ2-7
cdr3_nt: TGTGCCAGCAGCTCCACAAGGTCCAGCGAGCAGTACTTC
cdr3_aa: CASSSTRSSEQYF

v_call: TRBV5-1
clone_size: .
d_call: .
j_call: TRBJ1-1
cdr3_nt: TGCGCCAGCAGCTTGGGTAGGGAAAGCCCTGAAGCTTTCTTT
cdr3_aa: CASSLGRESPEAFF

v_call: TRBV6-5
clone_size: .
d_call: TRBD1
j_call: TRBJ1-2
cdr3_nt: TGTGCCAGCAGTTACTTTGGGACAGGGGACTATGGCTACACCTTC
cdr3_aa: CASSYFGTGDYGYTF

v_call: TRBV20-1
clone_size: once
d_call: .
j_call: TRBJ1-5
cdr3_nt: TGCAGTGCTAGTCGGGATAGCAATCAGCCCCAGCTTTTT
cdr3_aa: CSASRDSNQPQLF

v_call: TRBV7-8
clone_size: .
d_call: .
j_call: TRBJ1-5
cdr3_nt: TGTGCCAGCAGCTTAGGGGACGTGGGGCTTCAGCCCCAGCATTTT
cdr3_aa: CASSLGDVGLQPQHF

v_call: TRBV2
clone_size: .
d_call: .
j_call: TRBJ1-2
cdr3_nt: TGTGCCAGCAGTGATCTTATGGGGGAAAATGGCTACACCTTC
cdr3_aa: CASSDLMGENGYTF

v_call: TRBV5-1
clone_size: once
d_call: .
j_call: TRBJ1-6
cdr3_nt: TGCGCCAGCAGCACTCACGGGCAGAGGGAAACGGGTTCACCCCTCCACTTT
cdr3_aa: CASSTHGQRETGSPLHF

v_call: TRBV3-1
clone_size: .
d_call: .
j_call: TRBJ1-2
cdr3_nt: TGTGCCAGCAGCGGAAGCCAGGGCTTCCATGGCTACACCTTC
cdr3_aa: CASSGSQGFHGYTF

v_call: TRBV9
clone_size: .
d_call: .
j_call: TRBJ1-2
cdr3_nt: TGTGCCAGCAGCGTCGACGATAACTATGGCTACACCTTC
cdr3_aa: CASSVDDNYGYTF

v_call: TRBV7-9
clone_size: .
d_call: .
j_call: TRBJ2-7
cdr3_nt: TGTGCCAGCAGCCCCACTACGGTCTCCTACGAGCAGTACTTC
cdr3_aa: CASSPTTVSYEQYF

v_call: TRBV6-4
clone_size: .
d_call: .
j_call: TRBJ1-2
cdr3_nt: TGTGCCAGCAGTCGGGGGGCTAACTATGGCTACACCTTC
cdr3_aa: CASSRGANYGYTF

v_call: TRBV7-9
clone_size: .
d_call: .
j_call: TRBJ1-1
cdr3_nt: TGTGCCAGCAGCCTCGACCAGAACACTGAAGCTTTCTTT
cdr3_aa: CASSLDQNTEAFF

v_call: TRBV5-1
clone_size: .
d_call: .
j_call: TRBJ2-3
cdr3_nt: TGCGCCAGCAGCCCGAGGAGGGGAGGAACAGATACGCAGTATTTT
cdr3_aa: CASSPRRGGTDTQYF

v_call: TRBV15
clone_size: .
d_call: TRBD1
j_call: TRBJ2-7
cdr3_nt: TGTGCCACCAGCAGAAACAGGGGGGACGAGCAGTACTTC
cdr3_aa: CATSRNRGDEQYF

v_call: TRBV20-1
clone_size: .
d_call: TRBD2
j_call: TRBJ2-7
cdr3_nt: TGCAGTGCTACCTCTAGCGGGGGGCCCTACGAGCAGTACTTC
cdr3_aa: CSATSSGGPYEQYF

v_call: TRBV6-5
clone_size: .
d_call: .
j_call: TRBJ1-2
cdr3_nt: TGTGCCAGCAGCCCAGGGAAGTATGGCTACACCTTC
cdr3_aa: CASSPGKYGYTF

v_call: TRBV3-1
clone_size: .
d_call: TRBD2
j_call: TRBJ2-3
cdr3_nt: TGTGCCAGCAGCCTACGGACTAGCGGGGGAGGTCCAGATACGCAGTATTTT
cdr3_aa: CASSLRTSGGGPDTQYF

v_call: TRBV30
clone_size: .
d_call: .
j_call: TRBJ1-6
cdr3_nt: TGTGCCTGGAGTGTACTCGGGACGACGTTTAATTCACCCCTCCACTTT
cdr3_aa: CAWSVLGTTFNSPLHF